Sequencing of this T cell receptor beta chain was carried out in a study of T cells in Graves' hyperthyroidism and ophthalmopathy. Study-wide findings and caveats: From stable hyperthyroidism, ophthalmopathy was separated by a 13 V-J model.

This clonotype was detected a few times. What it recognizes is unknown. Trimming removed 5 bases from V and 2 bases from J, with 18 bases in between. CDR3 length: 16 residues. CDR1 and CDR2 (germline): SGHVS, FQNEAQ. A NOSPECS grade of at least 4, a Clinical Activity Score of at least 3 and duration under 3 months were recorded in ophthalmopathy patients. The study excluded patients with uncontrolled infection, other autoimmune disease, pregnancy or lactation. Fresh peripheral blood, roughly 10 ml, was the source of the PBMCs. Amplification targeted TCR beta CDR3 regions from RNA transcripts. The study used the HTBI primer set for a first-round RT-PCR of the TCR CDR3. TCRdb reprocessed the multiplex PCR reads with MiXCR, giving one entry per CDR3 protein. The sample lists roughly 500,000 distinct CDR3 sequences, about 16% occurring once.

The receptor was isolated from a woman aged 30 to 39 with Graves' ophthalmopathy. Sequences were obtained from blood. The J gene is TRBJ1-1, the V gene TRBV7-8; weak D call: TRBD1 (6 bases). CDR3 nucleotide sequence: TGTGCCAGCAGCCCCTCCCCGACAGGACTAAACACTGAAGCTTTCTTT. Its protein product is CASSPSPTGLNTEAFF.